This record covers a single T cell receptor (beta chain). In the authors' workflow: Amplification of reference gene primers provided the estimated nucleated cell counts. Some clones are missing from TCRdb's copy, which holds only in-frame ones; the method was immunoSEQ multiplex PCR. The V and J calls and the clone size are those of that table, but D and trimming were determined from the DNA. The data show about 260,000 clones, approximately 89% seen once. These data originate in a study of blood T cell repertoires in COVID-19. The receptor was derived from a woman aged 40 to 50 who had been exposed to COVID-19. The sample taken for sequencing was PBMCs or T cells enriched from blood (not recorded which).

CDR3 DNA: TGTGCCAGCAGCCCGCGGACTAGCGGGGGGGATACGCAGTATTTT. It is translated as CASSPRTSGGDTQYF. The chain combines TRBV7-3 with TRBJ2-3; TRBD2 matches 14 bases. V was pared by 5 bases and J by 6 bases, with 4 bases of the junction left unmatched. This CDR3 has 15 amino acids. Looked up from germline, CDR1 is SGHTA and CDR2 is FQGTGA.